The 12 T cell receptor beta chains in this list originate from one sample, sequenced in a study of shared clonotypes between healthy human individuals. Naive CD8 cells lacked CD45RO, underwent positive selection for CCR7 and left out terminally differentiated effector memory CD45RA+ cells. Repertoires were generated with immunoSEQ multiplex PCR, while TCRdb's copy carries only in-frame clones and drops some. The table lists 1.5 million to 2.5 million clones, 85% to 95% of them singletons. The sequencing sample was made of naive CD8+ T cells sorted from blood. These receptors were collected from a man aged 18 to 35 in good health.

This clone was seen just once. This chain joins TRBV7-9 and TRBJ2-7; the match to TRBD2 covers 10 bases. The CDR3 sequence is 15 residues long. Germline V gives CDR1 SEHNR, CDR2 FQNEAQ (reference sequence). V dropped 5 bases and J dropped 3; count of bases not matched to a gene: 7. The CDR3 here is CASSTTSGTFYEQYF. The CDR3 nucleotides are TGTGCCAGCAGCACCACTAGCGGGACCTTCTACGAGCAGTACTTC.

The CDR3 loop is CASSPRVFENTIYF. In DNA form, the CDR3 reads TGCGCCAGCAGCCCCAGGGTCTTTGAAAACACCATATATTTT. J is TRBJ1-3 and V is TRBV4-1; D may be TRBD1 (5 bases). Trimming cost V 4 bases and J 6 bases, with 13 bases left between them. Germline V gives CDR1 MGHRA, CDR2 YSYEKL. This CDR3 contains 14 residues.

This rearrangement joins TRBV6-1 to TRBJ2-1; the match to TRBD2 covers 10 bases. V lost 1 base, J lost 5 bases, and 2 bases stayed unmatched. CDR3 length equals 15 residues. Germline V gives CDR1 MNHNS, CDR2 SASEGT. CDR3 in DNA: TGTGCCAGCAGTGAAGGGCTAGCGGGAGACAATGAGCAGTTCTTC. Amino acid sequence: CASSEGLAGDNEQFF.

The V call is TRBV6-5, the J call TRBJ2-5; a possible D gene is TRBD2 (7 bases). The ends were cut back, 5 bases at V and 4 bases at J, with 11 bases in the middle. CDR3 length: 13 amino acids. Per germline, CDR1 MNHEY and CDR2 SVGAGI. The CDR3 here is CASSRGGGETQYF. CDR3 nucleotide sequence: TGTGCCAGCAGTAGGGGGGGAGGAGAGACCCAGTACTTC.

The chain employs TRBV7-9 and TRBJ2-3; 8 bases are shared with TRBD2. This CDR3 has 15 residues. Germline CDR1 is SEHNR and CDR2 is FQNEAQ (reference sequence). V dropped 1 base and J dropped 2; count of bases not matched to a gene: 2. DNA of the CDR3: TGTGCCAGCAGCTTAGTTAGCGGGGTCACAGATACGCAGTATTTT. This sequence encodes CASSLVSGVTDTQYF. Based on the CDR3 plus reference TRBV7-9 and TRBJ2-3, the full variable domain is DTGVSQNPRHKITKRGQNVTFRCDPISEHNRLYWYRQTLGQGPEFLTYFQNEAQLEKSRLLSDRFSAERPKGSFSTLEIQRTEQGDSAMYLCASSLVSGVTDTQYFGPGTRLTVL.

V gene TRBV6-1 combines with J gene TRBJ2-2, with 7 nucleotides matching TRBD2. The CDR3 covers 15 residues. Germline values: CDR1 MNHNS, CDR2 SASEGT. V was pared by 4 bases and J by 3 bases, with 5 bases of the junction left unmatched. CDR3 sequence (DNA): TGTGCCAGCAGTGTACTGCGGGAGTACACCGGGGAGCTGTTTTTT. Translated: CASSVLREYTGELFF.

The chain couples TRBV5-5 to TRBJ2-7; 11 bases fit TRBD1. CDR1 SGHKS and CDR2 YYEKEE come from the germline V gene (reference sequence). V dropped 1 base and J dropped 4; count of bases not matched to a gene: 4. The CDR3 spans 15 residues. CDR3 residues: CASSLKDRGLYEQYF. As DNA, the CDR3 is TGTGCCAGCAGCTTGAAGGACAGGGGGCTATACGAGCAGTACTTC.

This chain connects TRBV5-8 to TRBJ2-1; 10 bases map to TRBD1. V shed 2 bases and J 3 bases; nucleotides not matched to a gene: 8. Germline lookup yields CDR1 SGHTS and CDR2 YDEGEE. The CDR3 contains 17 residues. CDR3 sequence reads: CASSFRVRDRGYNEQFF. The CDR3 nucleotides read TGTGCCAGCAGCTTTCGGGTTCGGGACAGGGGCTACAATGAGCAGTTCTTC. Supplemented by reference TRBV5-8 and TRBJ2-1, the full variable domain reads EAGVTQSPTHLIKTRGQQATLRCSPISGHTSVYWYQQALGLGLQFLLWYDEGEERNRGNFPPRFSGRQFPNYSSELNVNALELEDSALYLCASSFRVRDRGYNEQFFGPGTRLTVL.

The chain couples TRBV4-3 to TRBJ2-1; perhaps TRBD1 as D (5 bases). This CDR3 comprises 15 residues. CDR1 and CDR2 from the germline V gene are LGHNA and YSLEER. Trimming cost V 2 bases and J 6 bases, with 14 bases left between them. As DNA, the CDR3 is TGCGCCAGCAGCCAACAGGGCCTTTCACGCAATGAGCAGTTCTTC. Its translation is CASSQQGLSRNEQFF.

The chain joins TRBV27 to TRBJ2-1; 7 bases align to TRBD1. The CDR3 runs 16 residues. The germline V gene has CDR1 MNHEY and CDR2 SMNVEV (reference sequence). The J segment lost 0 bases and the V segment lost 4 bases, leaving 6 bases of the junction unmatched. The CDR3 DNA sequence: TGTGCCAGCAGTTCGACAGGGTCCAGCTCCTACAATGAGCAGTTCTTC. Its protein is CASSSTGSSSYNEQFF.

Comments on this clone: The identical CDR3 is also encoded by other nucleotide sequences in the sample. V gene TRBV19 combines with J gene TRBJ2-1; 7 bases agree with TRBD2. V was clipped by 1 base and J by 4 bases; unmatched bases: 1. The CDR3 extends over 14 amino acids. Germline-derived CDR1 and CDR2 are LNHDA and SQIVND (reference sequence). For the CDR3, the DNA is TGTGCCAGTAGTATAGTGGGGGGGTACAATGAGCAGTTCTTC. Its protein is CASSIVGGYNEQFF.

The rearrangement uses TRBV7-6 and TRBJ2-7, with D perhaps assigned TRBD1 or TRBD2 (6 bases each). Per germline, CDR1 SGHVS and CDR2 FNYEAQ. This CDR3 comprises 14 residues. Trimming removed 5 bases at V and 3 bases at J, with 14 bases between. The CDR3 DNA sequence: TGTGCCAGCAGCGCAGGGGTCGGGGGCTACGAGCAGTACTTC. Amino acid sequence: CASSAGVGGYEQYF.